The 27 T cell receptor beta chains reported below all come from one sample, sequenced in a study of identical twins (dated by TCRdb to about 2016). Library preparation employed 5' RACE. Sequencing was carried out with an Illumina HiSeq 2000. TCRdb passed the public sequencing reads through fastp at Q25 and MiXCR, retaining productive beta sequences. Each CDR3 protein gets just one entry, which takes the most common genes and DNA from the rows behind it. The sample table shows some 760,000 distinct CDR3 sequences, and 15% to 20% are seen once. In total, the top ten clones hold around 12% of the sample. This sample was also put to use in a study of T cells expressing NK-cell markers.

The specimen sequenced was PBMCs. The receptors originated from a young woman in good health.

This clonotype occurred many times. The rearrangement joins TRBV10-3 to TRBJ1-2; no clear D. This CDR3 is 14 amino acids long. CDR1 and CDR2 from the germline V gene are ENHRY and SYGVKD. The V and J ends lost 2 bases and 4 bases respectively, with 11 bases between them. In DNA, the CDR3 is TGTGCCATCAGTGAGCTGTCGGACGGCTATGGCTACACCTTC. It encodes CAISELSDGYGYTF.

The chain joins TRBV10-3 to TRBJ2-2; D call uncertain. Germline values: CDR1 ENHRY, CDR2 SYGVKD. V lost 8 bases and J 6 bases, leaving 4 bases between the germline ends. The CDR3 contains 10 residues. The CDR3 loop reads CAIGAGELFF. The CDR3 DNA sequence: TGTGCCATCGGGGCCGGGGAGCTGTTTTTT.

The chain joins TRBV3-1 to TRBJ2-7, with D possibly matching TRBD1 (6 bases). The V end was cut by 1 base, the J end by 3 bases, with 16 bases between. Germline CDR1 and CDR2: LGHDT and YNNKEL (reference sequence). This CDR3 contains 16 residues. The CDR3 sequence is CASSQVFGGVGYEQYF. CDR3 DNA: TGTGCCAGCAGCCAAGTGTTTGGGGGCGTCGGCTACGAGCAGTACTTC.

V is TRBV12-5 and J is TRBJ2-1, with D uncertain. The CDR3 extends over 18 amino acids. V was trimmed by 0 bases and J by 3 bases, leaving 18 bases between them. From germline, CDR1 is LGHNT and CDR2 FRNRAP. The CDR3 DNA reads as TGTGCTAGTGGTTTGGTACCAGATGGTGAGGTTTTCTACAATGAGCAGTTCTTC. Protein product: CASGLVPDGEVFYNEQFF.

The CDR3 spells CASSSGLVSTDTQYF. CDR3 nucleotide sequence: TGTGCCAGCAGCTCAGGACTAGTTAGCACAGATACGCAGTATTTT. The J gene is TRBJ2-3, the V gene TRBV7-9, with TRBD2 matching 7 bases. V was clipped by 4 bases and J by 0 bases; unmatched bases: 4. From germline, CDR1 is SEHNR and CDR2 FQNEAQ (reference sequence). This CDR3 is built from 15 residues.

This clonotype was seen more than once but under ten times. V usage is TRBV12-3 or TRBV12-4 and J usage is TRBJ2-1, with 10 bases lining up with TRBD1. The CDR3 is made up of 15 amino acids. J gave up 9 bases and V 3 bases, and 8 bases lay outside the gene matches. CDR3 region: CASSLRDRGGGEQFF. The CDR3, as DNA: TGTGCCAGCAGTTTGCGGGACAGGGGAGGAGGTGAGCAGTTCTTC.

This clonotype was counted a few times. The chain couples TRBV7-8 to TRBJ2-1; D unclear. Trimming cost V 5 bases and J 4 bases, with 18 bases left between them. This CDR3 has 16 residues. Germline V gene lookup returns CDR1 SGHVS and CDR2 FQNEAQ. Here the CDR3 reads CASSPRVQIEYNEQFF. DNA for the CDR3: TGTGCCAGCAGCCCCAGAGTGCAGATAGAATACAATGAGCAGTTCTTC. Supplemented by reference TRBV7-8 and TRBJ2-1, the full variable domain reads GAGVSQSPRYKVAKRGQDVALRCDPISGHVSLFWYQQALGQGPEFLTYFQNEAQLDKSGLPSDRFFAERPEGSVSTLKIQRTQQEDSAVYLCASSPRVQIEYNEQFFGPGTRLTVL.

This clonotype has a handful of counts. CDR3: CSASKGTGGTQYF. The CDR3 DNA follows: TGCAGTGCTAGTAAAGGGACAGGGGGTACCCAGTACTTC. The gene calls are TRBV20-1 and TRBJ2-5, with 11 positions matching TRBD1. V lost 3 bases, J lost 8 bases, and 5 bases stayed unmatched. Per the germline V gene, CDR1 is DFQATT and CDR2 is SNEGSKA (reference sequence). The CDR3 contains 13 residues.

The chain links TRBV6-6 to TRBJ2-2; no clear D gene. Per germline, CDR1 MNHNY and CDR2 SVGAGI (reference sequence). The CDR3 is made up of 12 amino acids. Trimming removed 6 bases from V and 7 bases from J, with 9 bases in between. CDR3 amino acids: CASSKGVGELFF. CDR3 bases: TGTGCCAGCAGCAAGGGCGTCGGGGAGCTGTTTTTT.

The chain uses TRBV29-1 and TRBJ2-1, with TRBD1 as a possible D gene (5 bases). CDR1 SQVTM and CDR2 ANQGSEA come from the germline V gene. The CDR3 has 11 residues. V was trimmed by 7 bases and J by 8 bases, leaving 12 bases between them. The CDR3 loop is CSADSGDEQFF. The CDR3 DNA is TGCAGCGCAGACAGTGGCGATGAGCAGTTCTTC.

This clonotype was seen repeatedly, ten times or more. V usage is TRBV7-3 and J usage is TRBJ2-2, with 9 bases identical to TRBD2. This CDR3 contains 16 residues. Per germline, CDR1 SGHTA and CDR2 FQGTGA. With V trimmed by 4 bases and J by 5 bases, 8 bases remained unmatched. In DNA form, the CDR3 reads TGTGCCAGCAGCTCCTTTAGCGGGGGCAAAACCGGGGAGCTGTTTTTT. Translated, it gives CASSSFSGGKTGELFF.

This chain joins TRBV10-1 and TRBJ2-1, with D possibly being TRBD1 or TRBD2 (5 bases each). V dropped 9 bases and J dropped 10 bases, with 19 bases sitting between them. CDR3 length: 13 residues. Germline values: CDR1 WNHNN, CDR2 SYGVQD (reference sequence). CDR3 region: CASARDPRGEQFF. The CDR3 DNA is TGCGCCAGTGCCCGGGACCCGAGGGGCGAGCAGTTCTTC.

The chain combines TRBV15 with TRBJ1-1; weak D call: TRBD1 (5 bases). This CDR3 is built from 15 residues. Per germline, CDR1 LNHNV and CDR2 YYDKDF (reference sequence). Trimming left V 2 bases short and J 2 bases short, with 12 bases between. The CDR3 protein is CATSRHDSTNTEAFF. CDR3 nucleotides: TGTGCCACCAGCAGACACGACAGCACCAACACTGAAGCTTTCTTT.

This chain uses TRBV5-1 with TRBJ2-1; no firm D call. The CDR3 is 12 residues long. Trimming pared 5 bases from V and 12 bases from J, leaving 15 bases between. Germline assignment: CDR1 SGHRS and CDR2 YFSETQ. The CDR3 loop reads CASSGSRLVQFF. CDR3 coding DNA: TGCGCCAGCAGTGGTTCGAGGCTGGTGCAGTTCTTC.

The gene calls are TRBV7-9 and TRBJ1-5; a possible D gene is TRBD1 (5 bases). CDR3 length equals 14 residues. V was pared by 0 bases and J by 2 bases, with 5 bases between. Germline CDR1 SEHNR, CDR2 FQNEAQ (reference sequence). The CDR3 DNA is TGTGCCAGCAGCTTAGCGACAGGCAATCAGCCCCAGCATTTT. The encoded protein is CASSLATGNQPQHF.

J is TRBJ2-3 and V is TRBV6-1, with a tentative D call TRBD2 (6 bases). The CDR3 runs to 15 residues. Germline V gives CDR1 MNHNS, CDR2 SASEGT. The V end was cut by 7 bases, the J end by 2 bases, with 16 bases between. CDR3 loop: CASTQRGRFTDTQYF. DNA for the CDR3: TGTGCCAGCACCCAGCGAGGGAGGTTCACAGATACGCAGTATTTT.

The chain combines TRBV6-1 with TRBJ1-1, with D maybe TRBD1 (6 bases). The CDR3 covers 15 residues. The V end was cut by 6 bases, the J end by 3 bases, with 17 bases between. CDR1 is MNHNS, CDR2 SASEGT, per germline. The CDR3 loop reads CASRPRGYEDTEAFF. CDR3 bases: TGTGCCAGCAGACCAAGGGGGTACGAGGACACTGAAGCTTTCTTT.

The DNA for the CDR3 is TGTGCCACCAGCAGAGCAGGTGATCGGGACATTCAGTACTTC. It is translated as CATSRAGDRDIQYF. This chain joins TRBV15 and TRBJ2-4; D not resolved. The CDR3 extends over 14 amino acids. The germline V and J ends were trimmed by 1 base and 8 bases, with 12 bases remaining between them. Germline values: CDR1 LNHNV, CDR2 YYDKDF (reference sequence).

This rearrangement joins TRBV9 to TRBJ2-7; D possibly matches TRBD1 or TRBD2 (5 bases each). The length of the CDR3 is 12 residues. CDR1 is SGDLS and CDR2 is YYNGEE in the germline V gene. V was clipped by 4 bases and J by 5 bases, with 10 bases between them. In nucleotides, the CDR3 is TGTGCCAGCAGCCCGTGGGGGAACGAGCAGTACTTC. Encoded protein: CASSPWGNEQYF.

This chain uses TRBV20-1 with TRBJ2-3; D gene unclear. V was pared by 5 bases and J by 4 bases, with 16 bases between. Germline loops: CDR1 DFQATT, CDR2 SNEGSKA (reference sequence). This CDR3 has 14 residues. The CDR3: CSAVSQRSADTQYF. The DNA for the CDR3 is TGCAGTGCTGTTAGTCAGAGGAGCGCAGATACGCAGTATTTT.

This clonotype appeared a few times. The gene calls are TRBV27 and TRBJ2-5; D is uncertain. The V end was cut by 6 bases, the J end by 5 bases, with 13 bases between. The CDR3 covers 13 residues. Germline CDR1 MNHEY, CDR2 SMNVEV (reference sequence). CDR3: CASRYSSWETQYF. The CDR3 DNA reads TGTGCCAGCAGATACAGTTCATGGGAGACCCAGTACTTC.

At least ten counts were recorded for this clonotype. V and J are TRBV11-2 and TRBJ1-2; possibly TRBD1 for D (5 bases). Trimming stripped 0 bases from V and 0 bases from J, with 8 bases between. This CDR3 is built from 15 residues. From germline, CDR1 is SGHAT and CDR2 FQNNGV. The CDR3 nucleotides are TGTGCCAGCAGCTTAGAGACAGCAGCTAACTATGGCTACACCTTC. This translates into CASSLETAANYGYTF.

A few counts support this clonotype. This chain's CDR3 is CSARESNQPQHF. CDR3 coding DNA: TGCAGTGCTAGAGAGTCTAATCAGCCCCAGCATTTT. The chain couples TRBV20-1 to TRBJ1-5; D is ambiguous. Trimming took 0 bases from V and 4 from J, leaving 4 bases between them. The CDR3 has 12 residues. Germline lookup yields CDR1 DFQATT and CDR2 SNEGSKA (reference sequence).

The sample holds a few counts of this clonotype. This chain uses TRBV3-1 with TRBJ2-1, with TRBD2 matching over 8 bases. This CDR3 contains 15 residues. Losses at the gene ends were 1 base for V and 7 bases for J; bases not matched to a gene: 6. Germline loops: CDR1 LGHDT, CDR2 YNNKEL (reference sequence). The chain's CDR3 is CASSQASAGGNEQFF. DNA of the CDR3: TGTGCCAGCAGCCAAGCATCGGCGGGAGGTAATGAGCAGTTCTTC.

This clonotype was recorded a few times. This chain links TRBV12-3 or TRBV12-4 with TRBJ2-3; TRBD1 aligns across 8 bases. CDR3 length: 15 residues. V shed 8 bases, J shed 2 bases, and the junction held 9 bases outside the gene matches. The chain's CDR3 is CASDDRGSPTDTQYF. CDR3 nucleotide sequence: TGTGCCAGCGACGACAGGGGATCCCCCACAGATACGCAGTATTTT.

This clonotype was seen more than once but under ten times. The chain employs TRBV12-3 or TRBV12-4 and TRBJ2-7; the D is unclear. V was pared by 5 bases and J by 5 bases, with 16 bases between. The CDR3 totals 14 residues. CDR3 bases: TGTGCCAGCAGTCGCGACTTGTATGGCCACGAGCAGTACTTC. This gives the protein CASSRDLYGHEQYF.

The chain links TRBV9 to TRBJ2-2, with D possibly TRBD2 on 6 matching bases. Trimming took 4 bases from V and 6 from J, leaving 25 bases between them. In germline, CDR1 is SGDLS, CDR2 YYNGEE. The CDR3 spans 18 residues. The CDR3 sequence is CASSPGISWRGFAGELFF. The CDR3 bases are TGTGCCAGCAGCCCAGGGATTAGCTGGCGGGGATTCGCCGGGGAGCTGTTTTTT.